A single sample is the source of the 16 T cell receptor beta chains below, sequenced in a study of blood T cell repertoires in COVID-19. Sequenced by immunoSEQ multiplex PCR; TCRdb stores in-frame clones only, minus some. Of tens of thousands of clones in the sample, over 80% were seen once. The sample was peripheral blood. These receptors came from an elderly woman with active or convalescent COVID-19.

The chain employs TRBV5-1 and TRBJ1-2; the match to TRBD1 covers 12 bases. Per the germline V gene, CDR1 is SGHRS and CDR2 is YFSETQ. V shed 3 bases and J 9 bases; nucleotides not matched to a gene: 12. The CDR3 sequence is 16 residues long. CDR3 nucleotide sequence: TGCGCCAGCAGCTCTAGCGACGGGACAGGGGGCGCGCGCTACACCTTC. Protein sequence: CASSSSDGTGGARYTF.

V usage is TRBV6-2 or TRBV6-3 and J usage is TRBJ1-2; perhaps TRBD1 as D (6 bases). The CDR3 has 13 residues. CDR1 is MNHEY and CDR2 is SVGEGT in the germline V gene. The germline V and J ends were trimmed by 5 bases and 3 bases, with 10 bases remaining between them. The CDR3 sequence is CASSQWTDYGYTF. CDR3 bases: TGTGCCAGCAGTCAATGGACAGACTATGGCTACACCTTC.

V is TRBV28 and J is TRBJ1-4; 11 bases line up with TRBD1. V lost 0 bases and J lost 6; bases outside the gene matches: 0. This CDR3 has 15 residues. Germline V gives CDR1 MDHEN, CDR2 SYDVKM. As DNA, the CDR3 is TGTGCCAGCAGTTTATGGGGACAGGGGGATGAAAAACTGTTTTTT. Its protein product is CASSLWGQGDEKLFF.

This chain connects TRBV3-1 (or the pseudogene TRBV3-2) to TRBJ2-7; 10 bases match TRBD2. This CDR3 contains 16 residues. The V gene's germline CDR1 is LGHDT and CDR2 YNNKEL (reference sequence). V gave up 0 bases and J gave up 2 bases; unmatched junction bases: 4. The DNA of the CDR3 is TGTGCCAGCAGCCAAGAAGAAACTAGCGGGGCCTACGAGCAGTACTTC. As protein: CASSQEETSGAYEQYF.

The rearrangement joins TRBV11-1 to TRBJ2-7, with TRBD1 matching 7 bases. Per the germline V gene, CDR1 is SGHAT and CDR2 is FQDESV (reference sequence). This CDR3 is built from 15 residues. J gave up 5 bases and V 1 base, and 8 bases lay outside the gene matches. The CDR3 DNA reads as TGTGCCAGCAGCTTAGAAGGAACAGGGGTGCACGAGCAGTACTTC. It codes for CASSLEGTGVHEQYF.

The sample holds a few counts of this clone. This rearrangement joins TRBV10-3 to TRBJ1-3; TRBD1 might be the D (6 bases). Trimming cost V 1 base and J 4 bases, with 14 bases left between them. The germline CDR1 and CDR2 sequences are ENHRY and SYGVKD. This CDR3 is 16 amino acids long. The CDR3 is CAISEFGTSQGNTIYF. The CDR3 DNA reads TGTGCCATCAGTGAGTTCGGGACAAGCCAGGGAAACACCATATATTTT.

The chain couples TRBV28 to TRBJ2-2; D not certain. V lost 2 bases and J 4 bases, leaving 8 bases between the germline ends. The germline gives CDR1 MDHEN, CDR2 SYDVKM. The CDR3 contains 14 residues. The CDR3 DNA reads TGTGCCAGCAGTTTAAGAGTCCTCACCGGGGAGCTGTTTTTT. Its protein product is CASSLRVLTGELFF. Full variable domain (outside the CDR3, taken from reference TRBV28 and TRBJ2-2): DVKVTQSSRYLVKRTGEKVFLECVQDMDHENMFWYRQDPGLGLRLIYFSYDVKMKEKGDIPEGYSVSREKKERFSLILESASTNQTSMYLCASSLRVLTGELFFGEGSRLTVL.

This clone was observed a handful of times. The chain has TRBV2 and TRBJ2-5; D gene unclear. V lost 6 bases and J 5 bases, leaving 4 bases between the germline ends. The CDR3 is 10 residues long. Germline V CDR1 and CDR2: SNHLY, FYNNEI. CDR3 sequence reads: CASSHETQYF. The DNA of the CDR3 is TGTGCCAGCAGCCATGAGACCCAGTACTTC.

This rearrangement joins TRBV6-5 to TRBJ2-7; maybe TRBD1 (6 bases). Deletions cut 6 bases from V and 3 bases from J, with 12 bases between. The CDR3 is 13 amino acids. CDR1 and CDR2 from the germline V gene are MNHEY and SVGAGI. In DNA form, the CDR3 reads TGTGCCAGCAGAGGCCAGGGGAACTACGAGCAGTACTTC. Protein sequence: CASRGQGNYEQYF.

The chain recombines TRBV6-5 with TRBJ2-7, with 7 bases matching TRBD1. The trim removed 5 bases at V and 2 bases at J, leaving 9 bases unmatched. This CDR3 is 15 amino acids long. Looked up from germline, CDR1 is MNHEY and CDR2 is SVGAGI. The CDR3 loop reads CASSLSTGPPYEQYF. CDR3 coding DNA: TGTGCCAGCAGTCTTTCGACAGGGCCCCCCTACGAGCAGTACTTC.

This clone was recorded at least ten times. The chain joins TRBV29-1 to TRBJ1-1; 9 bases are a match to TRBD1. Trimming at V came to 4 bases and at J to 2 bases, leaving 2 bases not matched to a gene. Germline V CDR1 and CDR2: SQVTM, ANQGSEA. The CDR3 length is 13 residues. In nucleotides, the CDR3 is TGCAGCGTTGGGGACAGGGTAAACACTGAAGCTTTCTTT. It translates to CSVGDRVNTEAFF.

This chain joins TRBV7-2 and TRBJ2-5; 13 nucleotides line up with TRBD2. V trimming: 5 bases; J trimming: 4 bases; junction bases outside the gene matches: 4. Per the germline V gene, CDR1 is SGHTA and CDR2 is FQGNSA. CDR3 length: 15 residues. CDR3 protein: CASSPRLAGGETQYF. The DNA of the CDR3 is TGTGCCAGCAGCCCCAGACTAGCGGGGGGAGAGACCCAGTACTTC.

The rearrangement links TRBV27 to TRBJ2-2; no clear D. CDR3 length: 13 residues. The V end lost 3 bases, the J end lost 4 bases, and 6 bases lay between the germline ends. In germline, CDR1 is MNHEY, CDR2 SMNVEV (reference sequence). The CDR3 DNA is TGTGCCAGCAGTTTTACGGTCACCGGGGAGCTGTTTTTT. Amino acid sequence: CASSFTVTGELFF.

The rearrangement links TRBV19 to TRBJ1-2; a weak D match, TRBD1 (6 bases). CDR3 length: 12 residues. The germline CDR1 and CDR2 sequences are LNHDA and SQIVND (reference sequence). Trimming cost V 10 bases and J 8 bases, with 17 bases left between them. CDR3 nucleotides: TGTGCCAACCCAGGGGAGCCAGGGGGCTACACCTTC. Its protein product is CANPGEPGGYTF.

The chain couples TRBV21-1 to TRBJ1-1; the table assigns TRBD1, which was not confirmed against the DNA. TRBV21-1 is a known pseudogene. CDR3 size: 16 residues. The CDR3 here is CASSNEDRAYRTEAFF. The CDR3 DNA is TGTGCCAGCAGCAACGAAGACAGGGCCTATCGCACTGAAGCTTTCTTT.

This clone turned up a few times. The chain links TRBV4-2 to TRBJ2-1, with TRBD2 matching 13 bases. CDR3 size: 16 residues. V lost 7 bases to trimming and J lost 2 bases; unmatched junction nucleotides: 5. The germline V gene has CDR1 LGHNA and CDR2 YNFKEQ. The CDR3 loop is CASKFGLAGAYNEQFF. In DNA, the CDR3 is TGTGCCAGCAAGTTCGGACTAGCGGGAGCCTACAATGAGCAGTTCTTC.